This T cell receptor (beta chain) was retrieved from a study of cytomegalovirus exposure and HLA in healthy donors. As regards this clone: The antigen is not known.

CDR3 length equals 15 residues. V was shortened by 2 bases and J by 1 base, with 14 bases between the two germline ends. CDR1 and CDR2 (germline): GTSNPN, SVGIG (reference sequence). Method: immunoSEQ multiplex PCR; TCRdb's copy keeps in-frame clones and lacks some. The sample shows fewer than 65,000 clones, 89% of them seen only once. The donors were in the 120-subject validation cohort, distinct from the roughly 700-subject first cohort. Study conclusions and caveats: TCR clusters originating in the first cohort tended to co-occur in the 100 to 150 validation repertoires, according to a later analysis.

Sequencing used PBMCs. The sequence derives from a woman aged 18-35 years in good health and CMV-seronegative. This chain uses TRBV30 with TRBJ1-1; D may be TRBD1 (6 bases). The CDR3: CAWSRGDIRNTEAFF. CDR3 DNA: TGTGCCTGGAGTAGAGGGGACATTAGGAACACTGAAGCTTTCTTT.